This TCR beta chain comes out of a study of blood T cell repertoires in COVID-19. The wider study: From the United States, Italy and Spain came samples of acute and convalescent COVID-19. Nucleic acid was either cDNA or gDNA, and it came from T cells, B-cell-depleted T cells, or PBMCs.

As originally analysed: Amplification of reference gene primers was used by the study to estimate nucleated cell counts. Sequencing used immunoSEQ multiplex PCR; TCRdb keeps in-frame clones, though not all of them. Clone size and V and J calls were adopted from that table, with D and trimming inferred from the DNA. The sample holds over 100,000 clones, just under 80% seen once. The V gene lost 1 base and the J gene lost 3 bases, with 6 bases spanning the gap. The CDR3 extends over 13 amino acids. Germline V CDR1 and CDR2: SGHVS, FQNEAQ. The receptor's source is a man in his 60s with active or convalescent COVID-19. V gene TRBV7-8 combines with J gene TRBJ1-1; D not certain. Sequencing was done on a sample of peripheral blood. The CDR3, as DNA: TGTGCCAGCAGCTTAGGGCCGCACACTGAAGCTTTCTTT. Protein product: CASSLGPHTEAFF. Drawing the rest from reference TRBV7-8 and TRBJ1-1, the complete variable domain is GAGVSQSPRYKVAKRGQDVALRCDPISGHVSLFWYQQALGQGPEFLTYFQNEAQLDKSGLPSDRFFAERPEGSVSTLKIQRTQQEDSAVYLCASSLGPHTEAFFGQGTRLTVV.